The next 19 T cell receptor beta chains were all read from a single sample in a study of blood T cell repertoires in COVID-19. The data were produced by immunoSEQ multiplex PCR, yet TCRdb's version contains in-frame clones alone and is incomplete. The sample comprises about 110,000 clones, over 75% of which are singletons, and over 2% rests with the top ten. The source material was peripheral blood. Receptors originate from a human donor in a cohort sampled during active COVID-19.

The gene calls are TRBV7-9 and TRBJ1-2; 7 nucleotides match TRBD1. Germline lookup yields CDR1 SEHNR and CDR2 FQNEAQ (reference sequence). Unmatched junction bases numbered 1, after V lost 5 bases and J lost 4 bases. The CDR3 has 12 residues. DNA of the CDR3: TGTGCCAGCAGCCGGGACAGCTATGGCTACACCTTC. Its protein is CASSRDSYGYTF.

This clone was recorded a few times. V usage is TRBV28 and J usage is TRBJ1-2; 7 nucleotides align to TRBD1. Germline V lookup: CDR1 MDHEN, CDR2 SYDVKM. The CDR3 extends over 15 amino acids. V trimming: 6 bases; J trimming: 4 bases; junction bases outside the gene matches: 11. DNA for the CDR3: TGTGCCAGCAGGCCCGCAATGGGACAGACCTATGGCTACACCTTC. Translated: CASRPAMGQTYGYTF.

The CDR3 loop is CASSWNRGSGELFF. The CDR3 nucleotides read TGTGCCAGCAGTTGGAACAGGGGTTCCGGGGAGCTGTTTTTT. This rearrangement joins TRBV2 to TRBJ2-2, with 7 bases aligning to TRBD1. After removal of 5 bases from V and 6 bases from J, the junction contained 6 bases not matched to a gene. Germline values: CDR1 SNHLY, CDR2 FYNNEI. The CDR3 spans 14 residues.

The genes are TRBV7-2 and TRBJ1-2, with 12 bases matching TRBD1. Unmatched junction bases numbered 7, after V lost 3 bases and J lost 8 bases. The germline V gene encodes CDR1 SGHTA and CDR2 FQGNSA. This CDR3 comprises 15 residues. CDR3 in DNA: TGTGCCAGCAGCTTTTCCGGGACAGGGGGCTGGGGCTACACCTTC. Its translation: CASSFSGTGGWGYTF.

The V and J genes are TRBV5-8 and TRBJ1-4; TRBD1 might be the D (5 bases). The CDR3 is 14 amino acids. Trimming removed 3 bases at V and 8 bases at J, with 14 bases between. The germline CDR1 and CDR2 sequences are SGHTS and YDEGEE. CDR3 nucleotides: TGTGCCAGCAGCTCCAGGGCTTTGAACGAAAAACTGTTTTTT. Residues: CASSSRALNEKLFF.

The chain couples TRBV7-8 to TRBJ2-2; D unresolved. With 0 bases removed from V and 1 base from J, the gap between germline ends came to 12 bases. Germline V gives CDR1 SGHVS, CDR2 FQNEAQ. There are 17 residues in the CDR3. In DNA form, the CDR3 reads TGTGCCAGCAGCTTAGCACTGGGCTTCTTGAACACCGGGGAGCTGTTTTTT. Translation gives CASSLALGFLNTGELFF. Supplemented by reference TRBV7-8 and TRBJ2-2, the full variable domain reads GAGVSQSPRYKVAKRGQDVALRCDPISGHVSLFWYQQALGQGPEFLTYFQNEAQLDKSGLPSDRFFAERPEGSVSTLKIQRTQQEDSAVYLCASSLALGFLNTGELFFGEGSRLTVL.

To note about this clone: The same CDR3 arises from other DNA sequences in this sample as well. V and J are TRBV28 and TRBJ1-2; 8 positions agree with TRBD1. Germline-derived CDR1 and CDR2 are MDHEN and SYDVKM. The CDR3 runs 15 residues. With 4 bases clipped from V and 2 bases from J, the junction kept 6 bases outside the gene matches. The CDR3 DNA reads TGTGCCAGCAGTTCAGGACAGGGAAGGAACTATGGCTACACCTTC. This codes for CASSSGQGRNYGYTF.

This clone was counted a few times. The rearrangement links TRBV27 to TRBJ1-5; TRBD1 agrees at 9 bases. With 4 bases clipped from V and 7 bases from J, the junction kept 8 bases outside the gene matches. The CDR3 is 15 residues long. CDR1 is MNHEY and CDR2 is SMNVEV in the germline V gene (reference sequence). CDR3 in amino acids: CASSSEQGARQPQHF. CDR3 bases: TGTGCCAGCAGTTCCGAACAGGGGGCGCGGCAGCCCCAGCATTTT.

This chain links TRBV7-8 with TRBJ1-2; no reliable D call. CDR3 length: 15 amino acids. Germline assignment: CDR1 SGHVS and CDR2 FQNEAQ. With 1 base removed from V and 1 base from J, the gap between germline ends came to 10 bases. The CDR3, as DNA: TGTGCCAGCAGCTTAGGTCGGACTATTAACTATGGCTACACCTTC. It encodes CASSLGRTINYGYTF.

This chain connects TRBV4-2 to TRBJ2-7; the D gene is possibly TRBD2 (5 bases). Trimming stripped 0 bases from V and 4 bases from J, with 10 bases between. CDR1 LGHNA and CDR2 YNFKEQ come from the germline V gene. This CDR3 region has 14 residues. The CDR3 protein is CASSQEVEGYEQYF. CDR3 sequence (DNA): TGTGCCAGCAGCCAAGAGGTTGAGGGTTACGAGCAGTACTTC.

This chain uses TRBV2 with TRBJ1-5, with D possibly being TRBD1 (6 bases). This CDR3 is 13 amino acids long. Germline CDR1 and CDR2: SNHLY and FYNNEI. V dropped 7 bases and J dropped 5 bases, with 12 bases sitting between them. The chain's CDR3 is CASMGGGDQPQHF. The CDR3 nucleotides are TGTGCCAGCATGGGAGGGGGAGATCAGCCCCAGCATTTT.

This chain joins TRBV2 and TRBJ2-7; 11 bases align to TRBD1. Germline CDR1 reads SNHLY; CDR2 reads FYNNEI. This CDR3 is 14 amino acids long. Trimming cost V 3 bases and J 6 bases; bases outside gene matches: 4. CDR3 amino acids: CASSEGQGVGEQYF. The CDR3 nucleotides read TGTGCCAGCAGTGAGGGACAGGGGGTGGGCGAGCAGTACTTC.

This clone was recorded a few times. The V call is TRBV27, the J call TRBJ1-2; TRBD1 agrees at 7 bases. The CDR3 length is 13 residues. Per germline, CDR1 MNHEY and CDR2 SMNVEV (reference sequence). The V gene end was trimmed by 2 bases and the J gene end by 3 bases; junction bases not matched to a gene: 0. The CDR3 DNA is TGTGCCAGCAGTTTAGACAGGGACTATGGCTACACCTTC. Translating it yields CASSLDRDYGYTF.

This clone has a single count. The rearrangement uses TRBV3-1 (or the pseudogene TRBV3-2) and TRBJ2-7; tentative D call: TRBD1 (6 bases). Germline V gene lookup returns CDR1 LGHDT and CDR2 YNNKEL (reference sequence). This CDR3 spans 14 amino acids. V was shortened by 1 base and J by 2 bases, with 9 bases between the two germline ends. This CDR3 is CASSQGTETYEQYF. The CDR3 DNA sequence: TGTGCCAGCAGCCAAGGGACAGAGACCTACGAGCAGTACTTC.

The V call is TRBV27, the J call TRBJ2-5, with D tentatively TRBD2 (6 bases). V lost 6 bases, J lost 1 base, and 9 bases lay in between. Germline lookup yields CDR1 MNHEY and CDR2 SMNVEV (reference sequence). This CDR3 spans 13 amino acids. The DNA for the CDR3 is TGTGCCAGCAGGGGAGGCGTCCAAGAGACCCAGTACTTC. Its translation is CASRGGVQETQYF.

The chain carries TRBV7-3 and TRBJ2-1; 13 positions agree with TRBD2. After removal of 4 bases from V and 8 bases from J, the junction contained 8 bases not matched to a gene. This CDR3 is 16 amino acids long. Germline loops: CDR1 SGHTA, CDR2 FQGTGA. CDR3 DNA: TGTGCCAGCAGCTCCCGGACTAGCGGGAGTATAGATGAGCAGTTCTTC. The encoded protein is CASSSRTSGSIDEQFF. Together with reference TRBV7-3 and TRBJ2-1, the CDR3 gives the full variable domain: GAGVSQTPSNKVTEKGKYVELRCDPISGHTALYWYRQSLGQGPEFLIYFQGTGAADDSGLPNDRFFAVRPEGSVSTLKIQRTERGDSAVYLCASSSRTSGSIDEQFFGPGTRLTVL.

The chain links TRBV2 to TRBJ2-1, with TRBD2 matching over 11 bases. The CDR3 length is 13 residues. The germline V gene encodes CDR1 SNHLY and CDR2 FYNNEI. Losses at the gene ends were 6 bases for V and 9 bases for J; bases not matched to a gene: 4. The chain's CDR3 is CASRFTSGGEQFF. Here the CDR3 DNA reads TGTGCCAGCAGATTCACTAGCGGGGGTGAGCAGTTCTTC.

This rearrangement joins TRBV18 to TRBJ2-7; 9 bases are shared with TRBD1. Trimming cost V 2 bases and J 3 bases; bases outside gene matches: 5. Germline CDR1 and CDR2: KGHSH and LQKENI. CDR3 length: 15 residues. This chain's CDR3 is CASSPWDREFYEQYF. The CDR3 bases are TGTGCCAGCTCACCATGGGACAGGGAATTCTACGAGCAGTACTTC.

The chain carries TRBV27 and TRBJ2-3, with 7 positions matching TRBD2. CDR1 is MNHEY and CDR2 is SMNVEV in the germline V gene (reference sequence). V shed 4 bases and J 1 base; nucleotides not matched to a gene: 5. The CDR3 runs to 15 residues. In DNA, the CDR3 is TGTGCCAGCAGTTGGACCAGCGGGGGCACAGATACGCAGTATTTT. It is translated as CASSWTSGGTDTQYF.